This T cell receptor beta chain is drawn from a study of response to subunit inactivated influenza vaccine. TCRdb reprocessed the RT-PCR reads with MiXCR, giving one entry per CDR3 protein. Of about 620,000 distinct CDR3 sequences listed, over 9.5% are singletons. Findings of the study overall: Few new T cells, the authors suggested, are recruited by each seasonal influenza vaccination.

In regard to this clonotype: No antigen is known for it.

CDR3 length: 16 residues. V was pared by 3 bases and J by 1 base, with 9 bases of the junction left unmatched. In germline, CDR1 is DFQATT, CDR2 SNEGSKA (reference sequence). Sequencing used PBMCs from blood, obtained on the day of vaccination. The sequence came from a man aged 50-59 years who received an inactivated influenza vaccine. V gene TRBV20-1 combines with J gene TRBJ2-7; 10 bases agree with TRBD2. CDR3 region: CSASAAGGVISYEQYF. The CDR3 DNA sequence: TGCAGTGCTAGTGCAGCGGGAGGGGTCATATCCTACGAGCAGTACTTC.